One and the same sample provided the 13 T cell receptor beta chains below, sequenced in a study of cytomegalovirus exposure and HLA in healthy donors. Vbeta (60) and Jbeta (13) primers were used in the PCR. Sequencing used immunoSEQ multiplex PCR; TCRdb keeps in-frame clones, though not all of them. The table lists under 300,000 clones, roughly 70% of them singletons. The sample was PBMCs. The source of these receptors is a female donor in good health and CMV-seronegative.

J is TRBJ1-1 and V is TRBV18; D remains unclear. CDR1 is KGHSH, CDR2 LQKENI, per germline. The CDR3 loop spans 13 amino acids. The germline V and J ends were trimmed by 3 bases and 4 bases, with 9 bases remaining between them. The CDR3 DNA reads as TGTGCCAGCTCACCGCCCCACGGCACTGAAGCTTTCTTT. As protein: CASSPPHGTEAFF.

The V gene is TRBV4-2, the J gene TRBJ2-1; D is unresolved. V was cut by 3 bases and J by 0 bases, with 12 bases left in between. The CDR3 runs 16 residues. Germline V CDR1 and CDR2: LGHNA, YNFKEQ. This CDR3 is CASSHEPVSSYNEQFF. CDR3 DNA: TGTGCCAGCAGCCATGAACCTGTGAGCTCCTACAATGAGCAGTTCTTC.

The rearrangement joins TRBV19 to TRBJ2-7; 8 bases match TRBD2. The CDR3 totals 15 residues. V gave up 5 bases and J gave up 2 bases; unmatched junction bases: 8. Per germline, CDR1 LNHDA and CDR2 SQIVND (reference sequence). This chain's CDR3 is CASSVGIGGAYEQYF. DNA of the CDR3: TGTGCCAGTAGTGTGGGGATCGGGGGGGCCTACGAGCAGTACTTC. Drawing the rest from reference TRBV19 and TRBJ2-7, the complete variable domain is DGGITQSPKYLFRKEGQNVTLSCEQNLNHDAMYWYRQDPGQGLRLIYYSQIVNDFQKGDIAEGYSVSREKKESFPLTVTSAQKNPTAFYLCASSVGIGGAYEQYFGPGTRLTVT.

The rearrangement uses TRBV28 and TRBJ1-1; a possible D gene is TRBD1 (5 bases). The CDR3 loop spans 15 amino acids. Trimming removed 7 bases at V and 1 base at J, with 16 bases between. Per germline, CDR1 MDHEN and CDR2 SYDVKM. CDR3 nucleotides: TGTGCCAGCACCCCAGTGGGGGAGGGGAACACTGAAGCTTTCTTT. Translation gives CASTPVGEGNTEAFF.

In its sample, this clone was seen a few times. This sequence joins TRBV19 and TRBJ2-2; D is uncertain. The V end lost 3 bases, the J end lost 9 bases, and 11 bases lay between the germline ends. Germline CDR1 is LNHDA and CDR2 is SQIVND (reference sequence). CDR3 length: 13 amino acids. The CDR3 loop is CASSIRSSWELFF. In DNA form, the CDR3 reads TGTGCCAGTAGTATTCGGTCGTCCTGGGAGCTGTTTTTT.

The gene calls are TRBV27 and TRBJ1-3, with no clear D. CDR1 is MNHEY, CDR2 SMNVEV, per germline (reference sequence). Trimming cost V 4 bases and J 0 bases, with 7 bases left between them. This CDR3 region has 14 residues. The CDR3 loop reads CASSSLVSGNTIYF. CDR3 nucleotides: TGTGCCAGCAGTTCACTGGTCTCTGGAAACACCATATATTTT.

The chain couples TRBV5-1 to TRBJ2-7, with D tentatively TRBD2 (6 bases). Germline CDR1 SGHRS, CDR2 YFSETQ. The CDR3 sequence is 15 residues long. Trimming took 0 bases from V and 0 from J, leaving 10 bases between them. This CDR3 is CASSLADYFSYEQYF. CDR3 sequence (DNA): TGCGCCAGCAGCTTGGCGGACTACTTCTCCTACGAGCAGTACTTC.

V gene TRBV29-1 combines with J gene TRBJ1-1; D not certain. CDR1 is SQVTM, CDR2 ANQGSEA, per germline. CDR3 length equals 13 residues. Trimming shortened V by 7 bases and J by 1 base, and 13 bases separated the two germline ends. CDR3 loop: CSGADLGNTEAFF. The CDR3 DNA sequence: TGCAGCGGTGCCGACTTAGGGAACACTGAAGCTTTCTTT.

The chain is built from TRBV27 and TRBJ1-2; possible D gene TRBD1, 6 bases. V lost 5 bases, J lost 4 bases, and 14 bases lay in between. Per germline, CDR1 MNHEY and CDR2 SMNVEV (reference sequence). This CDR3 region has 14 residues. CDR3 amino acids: CASSPRGGSYGYTF. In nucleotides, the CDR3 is TGTGCCAGCAGTCCCAGGGGAGGGAGCTATGGCTACACCTTC.

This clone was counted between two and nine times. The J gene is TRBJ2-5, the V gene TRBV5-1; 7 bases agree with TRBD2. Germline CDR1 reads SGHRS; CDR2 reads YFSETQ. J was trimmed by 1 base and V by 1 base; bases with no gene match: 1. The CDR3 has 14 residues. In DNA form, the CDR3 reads TGCGCCAGCAGCTTGCTAGCGGTCCAAGAGACCCAGTACTTC. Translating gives CASSLLAVQETQYF.

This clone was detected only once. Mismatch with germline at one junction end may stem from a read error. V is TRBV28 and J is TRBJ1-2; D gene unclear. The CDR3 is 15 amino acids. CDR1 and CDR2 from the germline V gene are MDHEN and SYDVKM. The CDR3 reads CASSSLDSIFYGYPF. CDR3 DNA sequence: TGTGCCAGCAGTTCCCTAGATTCAATCTTCTATGGCTACCCCTTC.

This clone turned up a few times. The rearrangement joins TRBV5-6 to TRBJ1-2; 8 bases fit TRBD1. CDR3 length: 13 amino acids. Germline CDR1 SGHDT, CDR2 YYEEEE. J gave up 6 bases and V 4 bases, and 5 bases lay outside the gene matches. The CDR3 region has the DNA TGTGCCAGCAGCCTAAAGACAGGGGATGGCTACACCTTC. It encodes CASSLKTGDGYTF.

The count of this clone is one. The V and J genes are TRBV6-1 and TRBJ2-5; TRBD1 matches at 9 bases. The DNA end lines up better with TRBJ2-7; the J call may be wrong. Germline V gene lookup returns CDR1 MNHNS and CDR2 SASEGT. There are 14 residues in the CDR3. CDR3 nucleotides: TGTGCCAGCAGTCCCCCGACAGGGGGCTACGAGCAGTACTTC. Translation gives CASSPPTGGYEQYF.